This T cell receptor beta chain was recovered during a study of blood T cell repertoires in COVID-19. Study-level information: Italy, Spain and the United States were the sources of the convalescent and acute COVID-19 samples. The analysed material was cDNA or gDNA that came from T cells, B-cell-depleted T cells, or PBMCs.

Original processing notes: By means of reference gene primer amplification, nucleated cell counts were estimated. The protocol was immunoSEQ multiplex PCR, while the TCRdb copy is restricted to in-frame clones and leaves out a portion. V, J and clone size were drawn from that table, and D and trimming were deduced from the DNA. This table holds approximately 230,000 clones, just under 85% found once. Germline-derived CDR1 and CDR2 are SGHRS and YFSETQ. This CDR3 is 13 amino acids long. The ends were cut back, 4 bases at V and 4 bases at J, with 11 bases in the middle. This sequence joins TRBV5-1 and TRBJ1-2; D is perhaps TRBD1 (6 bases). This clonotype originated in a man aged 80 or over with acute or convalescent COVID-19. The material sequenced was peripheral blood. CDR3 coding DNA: TGCGCCAGCAGCACGTTGGGGGCCTATGGCTACACCTTC. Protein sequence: CASSTLGAYGYTF.